This T cell receptor (beta chain) came from a study of T cell responses to AZD1222 COVID-19 vaccine. Looking at the study overall: Some second doses came at about 4 weeks and others at about 12 weeks; these were pooled. The study, taken as a whole, reports: At 160-218 and 743-854, vaccine-associated CD4 TCRs were dominant, and they spanned spike. Once two AZD1222 doses were given, Spike-specific TCR breadth and depth went up. Repertoire sampling was restricted to post-peak T cell response timepoints.

This CDR3 is 15 amino acids long. The germline V gene has CDR1 SGHTS and CDR2 YDEGEE. With 3 bases clipped from V and 2 bases from J, the junction kept 8 bases outside the gene matches. Assay used: immunoSEQ multiplex PCR; TCRdb lists only in-frame clones, some missing. This sample carries 80,000 or so clones, roughly nine tenths of them seen once, and the ten largest clones take 1.5%. Concerning this clone: Its antigen is as yet unknown.

The chain uses TRBV5-8 and TRBJ2-7, with 7 bases lining up with TRBD1. The sequence came from an adult in good health. Material: peripheral blood, obtained on day 0 of AZD1222 vaccination. The CDR3 spells CASSSTGTAAYEQYF. The CDR3 bases are TGTGCCAGCAGCTCTACCGGGACAGCCGCCTACGAGCAGTACTTC.